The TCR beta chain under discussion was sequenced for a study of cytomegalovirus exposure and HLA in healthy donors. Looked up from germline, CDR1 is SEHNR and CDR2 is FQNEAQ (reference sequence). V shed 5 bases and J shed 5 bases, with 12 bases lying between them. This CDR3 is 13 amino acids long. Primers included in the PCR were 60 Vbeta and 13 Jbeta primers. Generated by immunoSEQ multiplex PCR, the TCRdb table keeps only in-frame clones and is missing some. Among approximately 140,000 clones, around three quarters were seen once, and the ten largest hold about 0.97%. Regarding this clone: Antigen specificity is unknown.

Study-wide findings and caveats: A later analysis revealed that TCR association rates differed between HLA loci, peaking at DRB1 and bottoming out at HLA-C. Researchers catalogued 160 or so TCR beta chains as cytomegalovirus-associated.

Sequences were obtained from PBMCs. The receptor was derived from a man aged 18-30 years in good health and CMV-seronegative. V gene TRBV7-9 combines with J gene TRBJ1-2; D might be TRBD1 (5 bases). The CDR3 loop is CASSRGGVYGYTF. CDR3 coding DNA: TGTGCCAGCAGCCGGGGGGGGGTTTATGGCTACACCTTC.